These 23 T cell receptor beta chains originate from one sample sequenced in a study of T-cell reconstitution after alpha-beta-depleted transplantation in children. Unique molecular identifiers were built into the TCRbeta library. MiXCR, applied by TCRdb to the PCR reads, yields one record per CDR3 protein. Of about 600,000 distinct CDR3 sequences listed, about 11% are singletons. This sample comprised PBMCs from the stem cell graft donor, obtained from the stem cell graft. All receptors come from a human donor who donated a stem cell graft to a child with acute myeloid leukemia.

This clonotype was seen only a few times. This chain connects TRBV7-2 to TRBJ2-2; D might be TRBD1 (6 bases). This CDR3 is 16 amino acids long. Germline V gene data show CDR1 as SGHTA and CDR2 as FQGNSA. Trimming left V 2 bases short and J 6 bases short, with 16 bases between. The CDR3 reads CASSLTGRGIPGELFF. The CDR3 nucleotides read TGTGCCAGCAGCTTAACGGGCAGGGGAATCCCCGGGGAGCTGTTTTTT.

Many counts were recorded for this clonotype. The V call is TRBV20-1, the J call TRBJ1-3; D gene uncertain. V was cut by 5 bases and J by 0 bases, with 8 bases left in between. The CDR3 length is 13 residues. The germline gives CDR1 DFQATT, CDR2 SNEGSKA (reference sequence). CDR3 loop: CSAWTGSGNTIYF. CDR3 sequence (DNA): TGCAGTGCTTGGACTGGCTCTGGAAACACCATATATTTT.

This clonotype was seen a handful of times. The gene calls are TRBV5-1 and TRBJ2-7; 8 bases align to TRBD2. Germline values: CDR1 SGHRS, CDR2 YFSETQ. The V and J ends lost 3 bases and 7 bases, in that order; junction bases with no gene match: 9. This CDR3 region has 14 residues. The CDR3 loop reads CASSSGLAAREQYF. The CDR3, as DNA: TGCGCCAGCAGCTCCGGACTAGCTGCTCGGGAGCAGTACTTC.

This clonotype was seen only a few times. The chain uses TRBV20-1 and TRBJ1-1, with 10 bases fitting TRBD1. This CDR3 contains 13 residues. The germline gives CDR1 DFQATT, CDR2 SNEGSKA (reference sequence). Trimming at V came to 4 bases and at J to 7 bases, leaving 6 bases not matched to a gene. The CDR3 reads CSATGTGDYEAFF. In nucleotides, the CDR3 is TGCAGTGCTACCGGGACAGGGGATTATGAAGCTTTCTTT.

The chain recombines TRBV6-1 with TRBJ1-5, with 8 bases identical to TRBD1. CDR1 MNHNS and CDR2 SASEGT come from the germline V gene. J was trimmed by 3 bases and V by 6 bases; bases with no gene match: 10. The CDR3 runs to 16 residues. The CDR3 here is CASSPGGAGPNQPQHF. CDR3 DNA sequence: TGTGCCAGCAGCCCAGGGGGCGCGGGACCCAATCAGCCCCAGCATTTT.

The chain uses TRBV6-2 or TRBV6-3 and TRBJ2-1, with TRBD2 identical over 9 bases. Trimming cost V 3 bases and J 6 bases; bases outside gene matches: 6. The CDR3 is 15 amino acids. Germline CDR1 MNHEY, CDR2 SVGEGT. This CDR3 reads CASSYRLADRNEQFF. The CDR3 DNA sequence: TGTGCCAGCAGTTATCGACTAGCGGACCGCAATGAGCAGTTCTTC.

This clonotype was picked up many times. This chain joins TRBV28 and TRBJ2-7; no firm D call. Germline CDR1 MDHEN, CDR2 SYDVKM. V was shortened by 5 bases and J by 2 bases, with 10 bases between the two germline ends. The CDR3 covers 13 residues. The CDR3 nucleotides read TGTGCCAGCAGTGACCCGAACCCCTACGAGCAGTACTTC. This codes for CASSDPNPYEQYF. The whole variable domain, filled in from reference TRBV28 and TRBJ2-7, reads DVKVTQSSRYLVKRTGEKVFLECVQDMDHENMFWYRQDPGLGLRLIYFSYDVKMKEKGDIPEGYSVSREKKERFSLILESASTNQTSMYLCASSDPNPYEQYFGPGTRLTVT.

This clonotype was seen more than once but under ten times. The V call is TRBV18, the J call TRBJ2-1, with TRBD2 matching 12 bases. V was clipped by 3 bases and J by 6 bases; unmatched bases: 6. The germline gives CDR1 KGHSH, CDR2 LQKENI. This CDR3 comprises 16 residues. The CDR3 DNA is TGTGCCAGCTCACCCCAGACTAGCGGGAGTGGCAATGAGCAGTTCTTC. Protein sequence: CASSPQTSGSGNEQFF.

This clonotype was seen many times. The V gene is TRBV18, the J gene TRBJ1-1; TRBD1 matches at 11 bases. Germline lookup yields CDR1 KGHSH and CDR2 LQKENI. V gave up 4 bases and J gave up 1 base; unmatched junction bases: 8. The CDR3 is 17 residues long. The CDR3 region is CASSRSGTGGSNTEAFF. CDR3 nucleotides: TGTGCCAGCTCACGATCCGGGACAGGGGGTTCGAACACTGAAGCTTTCTTT.

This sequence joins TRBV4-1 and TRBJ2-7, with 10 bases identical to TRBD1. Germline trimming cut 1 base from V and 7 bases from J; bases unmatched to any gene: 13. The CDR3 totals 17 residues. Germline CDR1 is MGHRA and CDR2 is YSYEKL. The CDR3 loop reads CASSQALTGGARGEQYF. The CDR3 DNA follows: TGCGCCAGCAGCCAAGCCCTGACAGGGGGCGCGAGGGGAGAGCAGTACTTC.

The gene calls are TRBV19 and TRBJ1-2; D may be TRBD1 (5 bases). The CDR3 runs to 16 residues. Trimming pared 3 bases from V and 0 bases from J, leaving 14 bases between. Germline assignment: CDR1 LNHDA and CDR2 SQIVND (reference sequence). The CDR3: CASSIEGIGANYGYTF. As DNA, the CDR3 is TGTGCCAGTAGTATTGAGGGGATTGGAGCTAACTATGGCTACACCTTC.

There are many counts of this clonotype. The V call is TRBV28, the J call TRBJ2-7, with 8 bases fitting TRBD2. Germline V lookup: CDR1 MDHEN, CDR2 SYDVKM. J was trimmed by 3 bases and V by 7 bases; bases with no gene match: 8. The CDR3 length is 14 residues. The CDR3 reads CASNRSGRNYEQYF. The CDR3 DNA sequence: TGTGCCAGCAATAGGAGCGGGAGAAACTACGAGCAGTACTTC.

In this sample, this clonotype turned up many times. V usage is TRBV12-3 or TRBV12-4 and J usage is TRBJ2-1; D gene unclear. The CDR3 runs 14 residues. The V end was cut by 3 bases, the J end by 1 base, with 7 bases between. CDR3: CASSFSPSYNEQFF. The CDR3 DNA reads TGTGCCAGCAGTTTTTCCCCTTCCTACAATGAGCAGTTCTTC.

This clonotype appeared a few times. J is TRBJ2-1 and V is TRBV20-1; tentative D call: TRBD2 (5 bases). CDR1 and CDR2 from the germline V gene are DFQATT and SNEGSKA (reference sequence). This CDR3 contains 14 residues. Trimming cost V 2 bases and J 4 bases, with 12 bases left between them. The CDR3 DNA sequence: TGCAGTGCTAGAAAGTCCGGACTGTACAATGAGCAGTTCTTC. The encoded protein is CSARKSGLYNEQFF.

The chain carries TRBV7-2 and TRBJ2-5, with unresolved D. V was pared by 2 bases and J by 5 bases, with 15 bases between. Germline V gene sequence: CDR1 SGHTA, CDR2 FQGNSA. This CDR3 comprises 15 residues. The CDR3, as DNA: TGTGCCAGCAGCTTATCGCCGGCGTACCGGGAGACCCAGTACTTC. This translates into CASSLSPAYRETQYF.

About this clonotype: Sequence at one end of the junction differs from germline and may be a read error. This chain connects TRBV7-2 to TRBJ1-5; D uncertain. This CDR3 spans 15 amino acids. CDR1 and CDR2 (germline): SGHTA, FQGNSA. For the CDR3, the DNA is TGTGCCAGCAGCTTGGGCCTCCATAGCGATCAACCCCAGCATTTT. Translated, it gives CASSLGLHSDQPQHF. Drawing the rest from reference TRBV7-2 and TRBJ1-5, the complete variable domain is GAGVSQSPSNKVTEKGKDVELRCDPISGHTALYWYRQSLGQGLEFLIYFQGNSAPDKSGLPSDRFSAERTGGSVSTLTIQRTQQEDSAVYLCASSLGLHSDQPQHFGDGTRLSIL.

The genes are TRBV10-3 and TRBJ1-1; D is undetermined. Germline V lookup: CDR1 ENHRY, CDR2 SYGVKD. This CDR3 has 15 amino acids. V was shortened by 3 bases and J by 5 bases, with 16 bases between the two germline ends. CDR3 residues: CAISEVRGSGTEAFF. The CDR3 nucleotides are TGTGCCATCAGTGAAGTTCGGGGATCGGGGACTGAAGCTTTCTTT.

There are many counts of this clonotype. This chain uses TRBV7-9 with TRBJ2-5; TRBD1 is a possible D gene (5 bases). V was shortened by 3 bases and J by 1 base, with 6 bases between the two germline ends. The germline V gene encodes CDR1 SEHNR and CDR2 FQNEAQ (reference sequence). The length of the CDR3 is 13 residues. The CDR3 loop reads CASSLTVQETQYF. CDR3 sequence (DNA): TGTGCCAGCAGCTTGACAGTCCAAGAGACCCAGTACTTC.

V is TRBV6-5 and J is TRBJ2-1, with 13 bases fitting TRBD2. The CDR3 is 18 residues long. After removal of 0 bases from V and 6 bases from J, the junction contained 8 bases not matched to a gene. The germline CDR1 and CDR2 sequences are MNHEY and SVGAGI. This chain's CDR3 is CASSYSTWTSGSGNEQFF. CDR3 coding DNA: TGTGCCAGCAGTTACTCGACGTGGACTAGCGGGAGTGGCAATGAGCAGTTCTTC.

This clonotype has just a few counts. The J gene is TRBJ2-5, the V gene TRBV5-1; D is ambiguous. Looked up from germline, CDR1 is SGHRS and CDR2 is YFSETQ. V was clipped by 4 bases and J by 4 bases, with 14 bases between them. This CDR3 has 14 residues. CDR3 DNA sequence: TGCGCCAGCAGCCCATCCGTTGATTCAGAGACCCAGTACTTC. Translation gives CASSPSVDSETQYF.

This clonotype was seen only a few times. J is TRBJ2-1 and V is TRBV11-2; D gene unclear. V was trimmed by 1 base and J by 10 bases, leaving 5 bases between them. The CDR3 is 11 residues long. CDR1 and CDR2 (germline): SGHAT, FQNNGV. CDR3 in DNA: TGTGCCAGCAGCTTAGTGATCGAGCAGTTCTTC. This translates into CASSLVIEQFF.

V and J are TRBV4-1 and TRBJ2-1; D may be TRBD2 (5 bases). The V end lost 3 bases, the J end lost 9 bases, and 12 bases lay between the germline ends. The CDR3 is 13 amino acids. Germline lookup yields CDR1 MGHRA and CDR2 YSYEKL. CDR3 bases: TGCGCCAGCAGCCAGTTACTAGTTAGTGAGCAGTTCTTC. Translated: CASSQLLVSEQFF.

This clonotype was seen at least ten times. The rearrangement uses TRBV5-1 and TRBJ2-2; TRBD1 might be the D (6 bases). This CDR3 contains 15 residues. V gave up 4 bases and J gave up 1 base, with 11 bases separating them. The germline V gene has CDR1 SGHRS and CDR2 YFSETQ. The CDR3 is CASSPLTGNTGELFF. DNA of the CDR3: TGCGCCAGCAGCCCCCTGACAGGGAACACCGGGGAGCTGTTTTTT.